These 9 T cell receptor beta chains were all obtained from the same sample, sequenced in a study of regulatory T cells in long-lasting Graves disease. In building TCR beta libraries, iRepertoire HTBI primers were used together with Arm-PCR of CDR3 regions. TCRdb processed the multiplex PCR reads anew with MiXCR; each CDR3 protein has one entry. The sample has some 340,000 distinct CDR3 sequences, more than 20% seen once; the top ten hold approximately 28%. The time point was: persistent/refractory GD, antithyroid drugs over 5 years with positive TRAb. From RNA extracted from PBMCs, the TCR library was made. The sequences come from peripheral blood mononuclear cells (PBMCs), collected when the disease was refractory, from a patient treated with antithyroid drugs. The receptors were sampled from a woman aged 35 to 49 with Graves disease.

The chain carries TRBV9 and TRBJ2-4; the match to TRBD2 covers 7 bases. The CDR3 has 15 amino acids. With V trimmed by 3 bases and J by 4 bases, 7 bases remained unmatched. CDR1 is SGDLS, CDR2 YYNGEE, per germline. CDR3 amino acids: CASSAGGRGKNIQYF. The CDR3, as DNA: TGTGCCAGCAGCGCGGGGGGACGGGGGAAAAACATTCAGTACTTC.

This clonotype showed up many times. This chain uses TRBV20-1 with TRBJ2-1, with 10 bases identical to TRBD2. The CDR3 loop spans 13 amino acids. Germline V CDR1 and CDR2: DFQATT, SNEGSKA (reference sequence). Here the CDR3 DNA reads TGCAGGGCGACTAGCGGGCCACTGAATGAGCAGTTCTTC. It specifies CRATSGPLNEQFF.

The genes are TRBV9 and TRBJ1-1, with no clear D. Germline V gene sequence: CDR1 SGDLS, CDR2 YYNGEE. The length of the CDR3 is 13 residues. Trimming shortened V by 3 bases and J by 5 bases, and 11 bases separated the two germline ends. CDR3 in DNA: TGTGCCAGCAGCGAGGAACTGGGGACTGAAGCTTTCTTT. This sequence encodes CASSEELGTEAFF.

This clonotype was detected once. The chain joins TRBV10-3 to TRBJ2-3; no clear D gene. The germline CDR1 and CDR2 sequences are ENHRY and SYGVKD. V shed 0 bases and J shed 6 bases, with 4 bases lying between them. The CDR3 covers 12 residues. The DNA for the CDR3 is TGTGCCATCAGTGAGTCGACGGATACGCAGTATTTT. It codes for CAISESTDTQYF.

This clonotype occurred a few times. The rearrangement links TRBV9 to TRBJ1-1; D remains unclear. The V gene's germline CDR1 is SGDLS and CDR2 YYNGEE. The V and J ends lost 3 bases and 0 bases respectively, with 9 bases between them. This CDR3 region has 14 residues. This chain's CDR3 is CASSGTVMNTEAFF. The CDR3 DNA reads TGTGCCAGCAGCGGAACAGTTATGAACACTGAAGCTTTCTTT. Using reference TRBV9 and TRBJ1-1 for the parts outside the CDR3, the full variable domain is DSGVTQTPKHLITATGQRVTLRCSPRSGDLSVYWYQQSLDQGLQFLIQYYNGEERAKGNILERFSAQQFPDLHSELNLSSLELGDSALYFCASSGTVMNTEAFFGQGTRLTVV.

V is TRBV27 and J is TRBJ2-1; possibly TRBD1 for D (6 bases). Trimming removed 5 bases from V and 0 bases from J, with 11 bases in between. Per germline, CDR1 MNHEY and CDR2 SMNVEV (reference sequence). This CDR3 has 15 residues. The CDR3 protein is CASSEADSSYNEQFF. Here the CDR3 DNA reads TGTGCCAGCAGTGAGGCGGACAGCTCCTACAATGAGCAGTTCTTC.

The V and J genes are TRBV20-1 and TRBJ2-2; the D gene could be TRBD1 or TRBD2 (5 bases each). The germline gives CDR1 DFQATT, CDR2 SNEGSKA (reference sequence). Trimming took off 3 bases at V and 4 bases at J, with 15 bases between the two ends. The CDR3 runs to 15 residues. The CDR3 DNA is TGCAGTGCTAGGAGGGGTGGACTCTTCACCGGGGAGCTGTTTTTT. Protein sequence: CSARRGGLFTGELFF.

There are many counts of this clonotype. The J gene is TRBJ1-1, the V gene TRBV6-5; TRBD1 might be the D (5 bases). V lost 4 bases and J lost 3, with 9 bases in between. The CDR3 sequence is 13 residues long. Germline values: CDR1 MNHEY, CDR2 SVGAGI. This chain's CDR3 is CASSSRVYTEAFF. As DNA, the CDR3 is TGTGCCAGCAGTTCCAGGGTTTACACTGAAGCTTTCTTT.

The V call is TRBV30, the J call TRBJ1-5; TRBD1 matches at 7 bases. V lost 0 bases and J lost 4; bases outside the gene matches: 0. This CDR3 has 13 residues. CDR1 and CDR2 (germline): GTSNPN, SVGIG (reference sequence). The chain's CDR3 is CAWSVQGNQPQHF. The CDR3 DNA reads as TGTGCCTGGAGTGTACAGGGGAATCAGCCCCAGCATTTT.